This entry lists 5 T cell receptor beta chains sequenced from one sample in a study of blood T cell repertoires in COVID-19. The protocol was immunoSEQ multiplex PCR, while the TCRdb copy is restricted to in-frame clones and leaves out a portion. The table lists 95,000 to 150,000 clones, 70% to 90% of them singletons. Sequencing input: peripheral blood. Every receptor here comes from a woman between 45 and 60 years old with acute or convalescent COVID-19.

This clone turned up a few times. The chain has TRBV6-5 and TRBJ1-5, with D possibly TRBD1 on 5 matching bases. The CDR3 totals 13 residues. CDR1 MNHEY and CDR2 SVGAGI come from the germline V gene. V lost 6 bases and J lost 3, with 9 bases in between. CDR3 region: CASRRQYNQPQHF. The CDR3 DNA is TGTGCCAGCAGAAGACAGTACAATCAGCCCCAGCATTTT.

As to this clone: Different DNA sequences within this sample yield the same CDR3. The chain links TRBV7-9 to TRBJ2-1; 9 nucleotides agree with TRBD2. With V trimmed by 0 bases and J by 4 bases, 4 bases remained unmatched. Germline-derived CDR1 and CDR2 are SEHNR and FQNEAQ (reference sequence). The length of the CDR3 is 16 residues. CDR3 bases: TGTGCCAGCAGCTTAGCGCTAGCGGGAACTTACAATGAGCAGTTCTTC. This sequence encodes CASSLALAGTYNEQFF.

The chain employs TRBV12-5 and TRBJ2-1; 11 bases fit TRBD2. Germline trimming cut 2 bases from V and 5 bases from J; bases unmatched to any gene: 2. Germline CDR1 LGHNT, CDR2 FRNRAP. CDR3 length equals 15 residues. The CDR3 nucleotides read TGTGCTAGTGGTTTGAGACTAGCGGGGAACAATGAGCAGTTCTTC. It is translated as CASGLRLAGNNEQFF.

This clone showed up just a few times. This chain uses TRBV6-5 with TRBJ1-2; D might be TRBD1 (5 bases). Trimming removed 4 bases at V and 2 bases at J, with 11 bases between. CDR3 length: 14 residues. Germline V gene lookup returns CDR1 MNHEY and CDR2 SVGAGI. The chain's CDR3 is CASSSIDRNYGYTF. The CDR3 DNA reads TGTGCCAGCAGTTCGATCGACAGAAACTATGGCTACACCTTC.

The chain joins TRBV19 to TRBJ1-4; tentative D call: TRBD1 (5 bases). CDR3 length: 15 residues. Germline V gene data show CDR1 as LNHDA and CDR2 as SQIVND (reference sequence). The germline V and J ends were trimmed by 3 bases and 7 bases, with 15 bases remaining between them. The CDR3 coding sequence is TGTGCCAGTAGTATTTGGCGGCAGGGCGGTGAAAAACTGTTTTTT. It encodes CASSIWRQGGEKLFF.